Only a few counts were recorded for the clone carrying this T cell receptor beta chain. This sample stems from a study of cytomegalovirus exposure and HLA in healthy donors. Primers: 60 Vbeta forward and 13 Jbeta reverse. Clones were read by immunoSEQ multiplex PCR, and TCRdb kept only the in-frame ones, dropping some. Among roughly 200,000 clones listed, approximately 79% were seen once. V lost 6 bases to trimming and J lost 7 bases, with 15 bases between them. Germline loops: CDR1 GTSNPN, CDR2 SVGIG (reference sequence). The CDR3 covers 12 residues. The receptor was isolated from a girl aged 10 to 17 in good health and CMV-seropositive. The specimen was PBMCs. V usage is TRBV30 and J usage is TRBJ1-1; weak D call: TRBD1 (6 bases). This chain's CDR3 is CACPGHLGEAFF. The CDR3 region has the DNA TGTGCCTGCCCGGGACATTTGGGTGAAGCTTTCTTT.